This T cell receptor (beta chain) was obtained from a study of blood T cell repertoires in COVID-19. The CDR3 sequence is 15 residues long. Germline CDR1 and CDR2: MGHRA and YSYEKL. Trimming removed 0 bases from V and 4 bases from J; junction bases left unmatched: 3. Authors' data handling: Counts of nucleated cells, estimated from reference gene primer amplification, were obtained. Measured with immunoSEQ multiplex PCR; TCRdb has only the in-frame clones, and not every one. V, J and clone size are taken as reported in that table, and D and trimming were inferred from the DNA itself. The profile shows 55,000 to 90,000 clones, 70% to 90% of them singletons.

The material sequenced was peripheral blood. The clonotype was recovered from a human donor in a cohort sampled during active COVID-19. This chain links TRBV4-1 with TRBJ2-1; 7 nucleotides agree with TRBD1. DNA of the CDR3: TGCGCCAGCAGCCAAGAAGGGACAGATTACAATGAGCAGTTCTTC. Its translation is CASSQEGTDYNEQFF.